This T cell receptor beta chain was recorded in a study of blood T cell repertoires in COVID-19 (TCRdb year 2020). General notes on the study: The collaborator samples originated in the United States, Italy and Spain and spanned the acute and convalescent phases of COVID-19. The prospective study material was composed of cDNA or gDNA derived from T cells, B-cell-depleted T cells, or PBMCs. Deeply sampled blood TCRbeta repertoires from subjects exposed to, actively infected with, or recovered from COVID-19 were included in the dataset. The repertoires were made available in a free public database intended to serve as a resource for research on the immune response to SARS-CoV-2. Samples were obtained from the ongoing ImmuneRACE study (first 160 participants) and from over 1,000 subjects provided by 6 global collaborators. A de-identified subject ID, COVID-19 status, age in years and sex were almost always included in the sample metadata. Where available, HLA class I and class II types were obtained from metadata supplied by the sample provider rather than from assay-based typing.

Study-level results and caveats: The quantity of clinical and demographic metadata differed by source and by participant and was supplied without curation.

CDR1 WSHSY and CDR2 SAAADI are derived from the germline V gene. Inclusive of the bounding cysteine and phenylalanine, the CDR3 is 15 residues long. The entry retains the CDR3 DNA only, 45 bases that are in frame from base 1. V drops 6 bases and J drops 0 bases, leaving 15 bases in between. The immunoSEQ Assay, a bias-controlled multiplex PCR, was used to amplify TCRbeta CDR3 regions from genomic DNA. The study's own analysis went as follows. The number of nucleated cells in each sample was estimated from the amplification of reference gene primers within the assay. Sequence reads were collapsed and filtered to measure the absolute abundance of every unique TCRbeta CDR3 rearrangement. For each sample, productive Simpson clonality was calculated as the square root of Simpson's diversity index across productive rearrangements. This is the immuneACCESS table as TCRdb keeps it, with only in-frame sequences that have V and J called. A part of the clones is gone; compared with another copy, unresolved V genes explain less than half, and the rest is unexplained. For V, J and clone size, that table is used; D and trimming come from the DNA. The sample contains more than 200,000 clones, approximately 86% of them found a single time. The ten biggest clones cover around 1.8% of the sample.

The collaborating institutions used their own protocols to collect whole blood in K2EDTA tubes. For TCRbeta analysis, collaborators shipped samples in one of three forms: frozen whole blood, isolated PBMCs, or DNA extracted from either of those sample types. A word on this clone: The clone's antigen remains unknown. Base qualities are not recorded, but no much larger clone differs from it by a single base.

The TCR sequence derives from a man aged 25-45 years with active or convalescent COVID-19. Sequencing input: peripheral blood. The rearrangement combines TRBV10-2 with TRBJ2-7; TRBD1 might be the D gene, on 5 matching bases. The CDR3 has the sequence CASRTQGRFSYEQYF. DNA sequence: TGCGCCAGCAGGACTCAGGGAAGATTCTCCTACGAGCAGTACTTC.